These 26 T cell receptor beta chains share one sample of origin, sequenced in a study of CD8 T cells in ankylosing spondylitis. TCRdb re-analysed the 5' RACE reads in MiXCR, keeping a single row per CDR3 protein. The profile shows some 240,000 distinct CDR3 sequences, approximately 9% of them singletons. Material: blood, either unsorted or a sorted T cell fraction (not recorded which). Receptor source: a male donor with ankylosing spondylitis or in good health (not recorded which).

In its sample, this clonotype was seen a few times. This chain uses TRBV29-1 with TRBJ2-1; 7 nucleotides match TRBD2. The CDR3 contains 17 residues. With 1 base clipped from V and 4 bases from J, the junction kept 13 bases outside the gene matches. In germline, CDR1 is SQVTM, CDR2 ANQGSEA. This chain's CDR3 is CSVEGGGSLLSYNEQFF. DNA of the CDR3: TGCAGCGTTGAAGGCGGCGGGAGCTTACTTTCTTACAATGAGCAGTTCTTC.

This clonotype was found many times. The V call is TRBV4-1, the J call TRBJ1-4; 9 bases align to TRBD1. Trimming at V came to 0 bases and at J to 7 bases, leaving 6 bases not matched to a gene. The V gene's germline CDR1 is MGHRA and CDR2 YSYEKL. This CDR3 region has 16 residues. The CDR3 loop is CASSQDSGQGSEKLFF. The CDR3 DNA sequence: TGCGCCAGCAGCCAAGATTCGGGACAGGGATCTGAAAAACTGTTTTTT.

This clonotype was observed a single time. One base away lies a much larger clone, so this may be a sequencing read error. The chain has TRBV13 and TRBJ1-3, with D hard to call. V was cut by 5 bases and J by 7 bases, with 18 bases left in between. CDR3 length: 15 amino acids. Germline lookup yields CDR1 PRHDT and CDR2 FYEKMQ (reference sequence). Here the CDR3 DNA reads TGTGCCAGCAGCCATGGGAGGCAGAATCGGAACACCATATATTTT. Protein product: CASSHGRQNRNTIYF.

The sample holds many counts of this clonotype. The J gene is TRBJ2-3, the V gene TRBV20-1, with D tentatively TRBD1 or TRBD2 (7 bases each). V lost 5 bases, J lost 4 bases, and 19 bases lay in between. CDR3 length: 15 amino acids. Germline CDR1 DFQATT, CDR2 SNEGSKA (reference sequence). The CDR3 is CSAQSGTETADTQYF. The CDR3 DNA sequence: TGCAGTGCTCAAAGCGGGACAGAAACTGCAGATACGCAGTATTTT.

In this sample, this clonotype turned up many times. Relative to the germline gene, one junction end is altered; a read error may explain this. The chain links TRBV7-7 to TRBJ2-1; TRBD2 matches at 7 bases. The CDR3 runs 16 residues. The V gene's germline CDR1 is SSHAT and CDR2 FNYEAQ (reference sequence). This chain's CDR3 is CASSLWGGSSYNEQFF. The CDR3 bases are TGTGCTAGCAGCTTATGGGGCGGGAGCTCCTACAATGAGCAGTTCTTC.

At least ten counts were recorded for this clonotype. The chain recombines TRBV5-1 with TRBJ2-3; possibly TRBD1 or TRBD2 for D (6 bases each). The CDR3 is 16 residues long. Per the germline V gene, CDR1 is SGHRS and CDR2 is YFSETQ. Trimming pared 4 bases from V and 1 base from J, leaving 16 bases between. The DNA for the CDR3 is TGCGCCAGCAGCCGGCGGGACACGGGAGGCACAGATACGCAGTATTTT. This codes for CASSRRDTGGTDTQYF.

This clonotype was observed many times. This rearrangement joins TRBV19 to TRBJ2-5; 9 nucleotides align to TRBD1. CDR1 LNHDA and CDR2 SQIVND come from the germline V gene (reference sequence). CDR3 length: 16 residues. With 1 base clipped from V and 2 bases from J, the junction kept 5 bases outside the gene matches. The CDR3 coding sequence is TGTGCCAGTAGTATAGGCTTGACAGGGGGGCAAGAGACCCAGTACTTC. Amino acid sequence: CASSIGLTGGQETQYF.

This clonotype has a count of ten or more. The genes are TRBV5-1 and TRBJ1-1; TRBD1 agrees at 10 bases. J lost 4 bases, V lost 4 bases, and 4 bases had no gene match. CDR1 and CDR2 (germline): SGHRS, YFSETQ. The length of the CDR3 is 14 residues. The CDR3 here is CASSGQGGGTEAFF. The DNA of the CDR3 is TGCGCCAGCAGCGGACAGGGGGGAGGCACTGAAGCTTTCTTT.

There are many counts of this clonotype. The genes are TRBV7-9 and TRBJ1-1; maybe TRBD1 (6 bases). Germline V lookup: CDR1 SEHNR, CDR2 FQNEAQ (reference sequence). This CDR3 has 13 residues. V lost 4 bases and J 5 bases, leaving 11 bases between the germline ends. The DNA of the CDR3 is TGTGCCAGCAGCTGGGGGCGGGATACTGAAGCTTTCTTT. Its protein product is CASSWGRDTEAFF. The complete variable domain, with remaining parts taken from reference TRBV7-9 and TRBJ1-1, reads DTGVSQNPRHKITKRGQNVTFRCDPISEHNRLYWYRQTLGQGPEFLTYFQNEAQLEKSRLLSDRFSAERPKGSFSTLEIQRTEQGDSAMYLCASSWGRDTEAFFGQGTRLTVV.

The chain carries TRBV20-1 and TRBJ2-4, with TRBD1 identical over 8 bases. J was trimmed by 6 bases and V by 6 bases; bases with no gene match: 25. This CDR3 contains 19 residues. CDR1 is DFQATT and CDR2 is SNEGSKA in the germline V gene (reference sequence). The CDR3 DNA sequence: TGCAGTGCCGCTCCTCCTCTCGGGACAGGAGATTCTATGGGAAACATTCAGTACTTC. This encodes CSAAPPLGTGDSMGNIQYF.

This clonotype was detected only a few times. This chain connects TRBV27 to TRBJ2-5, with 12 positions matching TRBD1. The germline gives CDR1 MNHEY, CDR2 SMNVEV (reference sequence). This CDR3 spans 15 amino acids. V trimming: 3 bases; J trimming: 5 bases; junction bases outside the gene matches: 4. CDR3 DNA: TGTGCCAGCAGTTTTGGGACAGGGGGCATGGAGACCCAGTACTTC. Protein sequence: CASSFGTGGMETQYF.

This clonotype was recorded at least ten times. CDR3 residues: CSVEDIASTEAFF. CDR3 DNA sequence: TGCAGCGTTGAAGATATAGCTAGCACTGAAGCTTTCTTT. V is TRBV29-1 and J is TRBJ1-1; D is unclear. The CDR3 has 13 residues. With 0 bases removed from V and 4 bases from J, the gap between germline ends came to 9 bases. Germline V gene data show CDR1 as SQVTM and CDR2 as ANQGSEA.

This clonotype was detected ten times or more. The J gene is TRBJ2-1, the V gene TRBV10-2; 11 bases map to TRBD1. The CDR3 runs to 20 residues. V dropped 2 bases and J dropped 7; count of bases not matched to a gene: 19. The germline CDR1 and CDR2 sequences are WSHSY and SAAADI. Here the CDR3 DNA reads TGCGCCAGCAGTGAGCCCCGGGGGACACGCGGACAGGGGGCGAGGAATGAGCAGTTCTTC. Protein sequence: CASSEPRGTRGQGARNEQFF.

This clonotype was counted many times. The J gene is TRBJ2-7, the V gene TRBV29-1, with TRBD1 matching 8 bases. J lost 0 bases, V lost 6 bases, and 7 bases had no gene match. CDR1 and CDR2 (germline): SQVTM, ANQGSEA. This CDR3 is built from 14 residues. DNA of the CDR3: TGCAGCGTGAGTGGGGGACAGGCCTCCTACGAGCAGTACTTC. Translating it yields CSVSGGQASYEQYF.

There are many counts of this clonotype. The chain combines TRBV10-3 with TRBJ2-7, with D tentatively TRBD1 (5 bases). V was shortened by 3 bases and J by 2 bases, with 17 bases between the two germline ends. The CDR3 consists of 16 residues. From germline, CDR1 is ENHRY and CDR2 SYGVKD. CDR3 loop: CAISDPSSTVTYEQYF. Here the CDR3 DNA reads TGTGCCATCAGTGACCCTTCATCGACAGTTACCTACGAGCAGTACTTC.

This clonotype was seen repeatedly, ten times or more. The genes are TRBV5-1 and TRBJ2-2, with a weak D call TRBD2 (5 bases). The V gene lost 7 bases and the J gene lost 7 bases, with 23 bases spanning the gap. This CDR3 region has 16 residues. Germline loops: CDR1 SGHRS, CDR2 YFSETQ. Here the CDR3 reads CASPFHGNRENGELFF. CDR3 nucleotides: TGCGCCAGCCCCTTTCACGGGAATCGAGAGAACGGGGAGCTGTTTTTT.

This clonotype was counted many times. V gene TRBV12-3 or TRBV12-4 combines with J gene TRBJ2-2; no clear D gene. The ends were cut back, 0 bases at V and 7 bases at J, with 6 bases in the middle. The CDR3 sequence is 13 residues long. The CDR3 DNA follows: TGTGCCAGCAGTTTAGCTACCGGCGGGGAGCTGTTTTTT. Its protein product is CASSLATGGELFF.

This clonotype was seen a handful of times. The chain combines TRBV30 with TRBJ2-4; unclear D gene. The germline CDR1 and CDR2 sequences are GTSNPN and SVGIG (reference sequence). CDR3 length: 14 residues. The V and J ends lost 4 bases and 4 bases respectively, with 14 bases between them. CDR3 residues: CAWNPQEEKNIQYF. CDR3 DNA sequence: TGTGCCTGGAACCCCCAAGAAGAGAAAAACATTCAGTACTTC.

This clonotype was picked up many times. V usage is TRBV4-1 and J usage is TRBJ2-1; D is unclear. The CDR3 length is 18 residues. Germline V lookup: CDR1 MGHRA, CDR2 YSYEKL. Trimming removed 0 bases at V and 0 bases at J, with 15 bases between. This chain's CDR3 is CASSQDVAYQSSYNEQFF. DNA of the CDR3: TGCGCCAGCAGCCAAGACGTGGCCTACCAGAGCTCCTACAATGAGCAGTTCTTC.

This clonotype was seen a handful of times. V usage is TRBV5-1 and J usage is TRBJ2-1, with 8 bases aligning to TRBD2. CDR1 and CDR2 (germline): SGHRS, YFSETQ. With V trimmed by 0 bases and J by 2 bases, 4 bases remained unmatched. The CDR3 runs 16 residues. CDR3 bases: TGCGCCAGCAGCTTGGCCAGCGGGAGAGCCTACAATGAGCAGTTCTTC. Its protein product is CASSLASGRAYNEQFF.

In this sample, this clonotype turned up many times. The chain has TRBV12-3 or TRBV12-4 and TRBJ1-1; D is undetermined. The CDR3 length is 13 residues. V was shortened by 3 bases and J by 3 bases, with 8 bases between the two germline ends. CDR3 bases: TGTGCCAGCAGTTTTGGGGTTTACACTGAAGCTTTCTTT. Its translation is CASSFGVYTEAFF.

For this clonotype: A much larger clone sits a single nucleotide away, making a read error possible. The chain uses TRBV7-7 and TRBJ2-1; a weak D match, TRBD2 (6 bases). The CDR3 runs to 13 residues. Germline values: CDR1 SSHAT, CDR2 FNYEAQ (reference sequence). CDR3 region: CASSKGLYNEQFF. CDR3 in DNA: TGTGCTAGCAGCAAGGGACTTTACAATGAGCAGTTCTTC.

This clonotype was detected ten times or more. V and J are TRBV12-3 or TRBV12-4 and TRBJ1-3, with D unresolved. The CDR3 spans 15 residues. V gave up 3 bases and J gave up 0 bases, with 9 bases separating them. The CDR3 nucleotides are TGTGCCAGCAGTTTCGTCGGCAACTCTGGAAACACCATATATTTT. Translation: CASSFVGNSGNTIYF.

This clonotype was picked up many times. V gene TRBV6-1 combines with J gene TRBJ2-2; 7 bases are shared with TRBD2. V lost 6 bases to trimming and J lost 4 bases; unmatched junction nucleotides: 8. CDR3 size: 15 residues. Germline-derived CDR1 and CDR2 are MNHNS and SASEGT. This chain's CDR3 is CASSRGTNPTGELFF. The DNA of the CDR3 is TGTGCCAGCAGCCGGGGGACTAACCCCACCGGGGAGCTGTTTTTT.

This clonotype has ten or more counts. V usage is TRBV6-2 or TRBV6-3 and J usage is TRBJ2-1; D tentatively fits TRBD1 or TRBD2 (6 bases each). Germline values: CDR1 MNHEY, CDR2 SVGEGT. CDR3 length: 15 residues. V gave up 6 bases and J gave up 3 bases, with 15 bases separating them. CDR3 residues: CASSSGGGLYNEQFF. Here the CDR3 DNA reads TGTGCCAGCAGCAGCGGAGGGGGACTCTACAATGAGCAGTTCTTC.

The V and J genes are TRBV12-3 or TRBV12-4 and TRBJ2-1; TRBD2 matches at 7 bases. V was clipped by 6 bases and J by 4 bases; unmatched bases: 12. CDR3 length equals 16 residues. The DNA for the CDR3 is TGTGCCAGCAGGCCCGAGGGCGGGGGTATTTACAATGAGCAGTTCTTC. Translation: CASRPEGGGIYNEQFF.